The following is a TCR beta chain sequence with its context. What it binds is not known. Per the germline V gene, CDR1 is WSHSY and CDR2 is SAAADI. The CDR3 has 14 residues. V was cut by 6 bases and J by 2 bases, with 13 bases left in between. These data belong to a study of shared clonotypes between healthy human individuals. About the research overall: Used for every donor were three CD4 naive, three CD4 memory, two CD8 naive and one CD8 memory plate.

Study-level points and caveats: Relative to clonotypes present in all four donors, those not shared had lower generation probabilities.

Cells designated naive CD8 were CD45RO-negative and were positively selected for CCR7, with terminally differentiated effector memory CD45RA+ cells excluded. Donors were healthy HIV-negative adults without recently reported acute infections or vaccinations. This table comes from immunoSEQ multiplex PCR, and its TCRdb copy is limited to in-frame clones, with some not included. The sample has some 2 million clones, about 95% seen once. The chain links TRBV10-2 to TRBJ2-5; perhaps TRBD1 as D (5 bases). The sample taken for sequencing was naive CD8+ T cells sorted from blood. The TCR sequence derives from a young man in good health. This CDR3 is CASSVQGWQETQYF. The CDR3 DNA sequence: TGCGCCAGCAGCGTGCAGGGATGGCAAGAGACCCAGTACTTC.